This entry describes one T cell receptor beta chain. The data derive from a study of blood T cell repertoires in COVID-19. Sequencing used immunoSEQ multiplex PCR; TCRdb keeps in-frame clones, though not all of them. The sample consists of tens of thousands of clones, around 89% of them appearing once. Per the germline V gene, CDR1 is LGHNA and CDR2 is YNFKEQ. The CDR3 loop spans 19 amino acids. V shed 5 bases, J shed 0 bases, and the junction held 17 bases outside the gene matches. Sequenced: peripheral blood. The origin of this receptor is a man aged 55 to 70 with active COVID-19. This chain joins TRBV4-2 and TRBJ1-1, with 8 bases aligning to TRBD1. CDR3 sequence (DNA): TGTGCCAGCAGCGGGCCGCCCCGCCCCGGGACAGGTATGAACACTGAAGCTTTCTTT. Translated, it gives CASSGPPRPGTGMNTEAFF.